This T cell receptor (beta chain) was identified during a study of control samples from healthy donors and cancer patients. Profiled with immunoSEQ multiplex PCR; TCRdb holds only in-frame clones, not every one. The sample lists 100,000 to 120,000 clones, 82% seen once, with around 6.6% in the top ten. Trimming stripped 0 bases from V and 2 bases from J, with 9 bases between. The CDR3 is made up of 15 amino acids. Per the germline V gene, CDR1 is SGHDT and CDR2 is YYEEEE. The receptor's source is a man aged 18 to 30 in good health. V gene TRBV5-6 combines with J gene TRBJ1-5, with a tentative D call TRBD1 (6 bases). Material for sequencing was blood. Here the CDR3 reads CASSLAGGGNQPQHF. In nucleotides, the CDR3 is TGTGCCAGCAGCTTGGCGGGGGGCGGCAATCAGCCCCAGCATTTT.